This T cell receptor (beta chain) was captured by sequencing in a study of early T cells in non-severe SARS-CoV-2 infection (dated by TCRdb to about 2021). In terms of the full investigation: Because TCR sequencing relied on bulk RNA taken from unsorted whole blood, pairing of alpha and beta chains was not possible.

The receptor library was made with 5' RACE. The sample was run on a NextSeq 500. To correct for sequencing error and PCR bias, the TCR library protocol tagged individual cDNA molecules with unique molecular identifiers. Both TCR alpha and beta chains were sequenced, and tight co-correlation was observed between alpha and beta sequence abundances in each sample. Turning to the authors' computational methods: Decombinator V4 was used to annotate the V gene, J gene and CDR3 of the TCR sequences. Expanded TCRs were defined as changing significantly between any two time points under a Poisson model with p below 0.0001. TCR abundances were normalised to the total number of TCRs sequenced per sample and expressed as counts per million. TRAV1-2 paired with TRAJ12, TRAJ20 or TRAJ33 defined MAIT TCRs, while TRAV10 paired with TRAJ18 defined iNKT TCRs. VDJdb, accessed 1 November 2021, was searched for CMV, EBV and SARS-CoV-2 annotated TCRs, with TCRs annotated for multiple antigens excluded. TCRdb reprocessing: public reads trimmed at Q25 with fastp, clones called with MiXCR, in-frame beta chains kept. Entries that share a CDR3 protein sequence are merged under the most common genes and DNA. The V and J calls were not made by the authors but by TCRdb's processing. The sample table holds approximately 50,000 distinct CDR3 sequences, of which under 15% were seen once. The ten largest clonotypes hold roughly 1.4% of the sample.

The germline V gene (reference sequence) gives CDR1 as SGHNT and CDR2 as YYREEE. The CDR3 spans 13 residues, from the cysteine through the phenylalanine. Kept here is only the CDR3 DNA, which spans 39 bases and is read in frame from base 1. V gives up 4 bases and J gives up 6 bases, and the segment between their germline ends measures 13 bases. The table lists this clonotype with a few counts. It lacks a known antigen. Per-base qualities were not stored, and no clone one base away is much larger. Overall study outcomes, separate from this receptor: Matching against VDJdb was skewed toward anti-spike CD8 responses, likely underestimated virus-specific expansions, and missed private and CD4 specificities.

A case-control design nested within a healthcare worker cohort in London, UK, was used, with weekly nasopharyngeal swab PCR tests and blood sampling performed. Healthcare workers were enrolled in the week of the UK lockdown, from 23 to 31 March 2020, and were followed every week for up to roughly 15 weeks. Rearrangement joined TRBV5-4 to TRBJ1-2; TRBD1 is possibly the D segment (5 matching bases). The source is an adult who was a healthcare worker with PCR-confirmed SARS-CoV-2 infection or an uninfected control (not recorded which). Sequencing used whole blood. The sequenced DNA is TGTGCCAGCAGCATGGGTTTGGGGGATGGCTACACCTTC. Its product reads: CASSMGLGDGYTF. The full variable domain, completed from the reference TRBV5-4 and TRBJ1-2 proteins outside the CDR3, reads ETGVTQSPTHLIKTRGQQVTLRCSSQSGHNTVSWYQQALGQGPQFIFQYYREEENGRGNFPPRFSGLQFPNYSSELNVNALELDDSALYLCASSMGLGDGYTFGSGTRLTVV.